A single sample gave rise to the 30 T cell receptor beta chains below, sequenced in a study of post-analysis software for immune sequencing data. Study observations and caveats: When patients were compared with controls, roughly five TRBV segments were more frequent, TRBV5-6, TRBV5-1 and TRBV20-1 among them.

These TCRs' antigens remain unknown. Researchers reported that TCR beta cDNA libraries carried unique molecular identifiers. In TCRdb, the PCR reads were re-called with MiXCR into one record per CDR3 protein. The sample consists of about 430,000 distinct CDR3 sequences, approximately 39% of them appearing once. Sequences were obtained from blood. Receptors originate from a girl aged 2 to 10 with multiple sclerosis.

V is TRBV9 and J is TRBJ2-1; D is tentatively TRBD1 or TRBD2 (5 bases each). The germline V and J ends were trimmed by 4 bases and 5 bases, with 16 bases remaining between them. Germline CDR1 reads SGDLS; CDR2 reads YYNGEE. The CDR3 is made up of 15 amino acids. The CDR3 spells CASSSTGTEDNEQFF. In nucleotides, the CDR3 is TGTGCCAGCAGCTCAACCGGGACGGAAGACAATGAGCAGTTCTTC.

This clonotype was recorded once. The chain combines TRBV9 with TRBJ1-1, with 7 bases fitting TRBD1. Germline assignment: CDR1 SGDLS and CDR2 YYNGEE. There are 17 residues in the CDR3. The V segment lost 4 bases and the J segment 11 bases; nucleotides outside the gene matches: 23. The CDR3 DNA reads as TGTGCCAGCAGCCCATGGGGAGAGACAGGGTATTCGTCGGGGGCTTTCTTT. Translated, it gives CASSPWGETGYSSGAFF.

The V call is TRBV5-1, the J call TRBJ2-3; possible D gene TRBD2, 6 bases. Germline V gives CDR1 SGHRS, CDR2 YFSETQ. The CDR3 runs 13 residues. The V and J ends lost 2 bases and 6 bases respectively, with 10 bases between them. The CDR3 spells CASSLSGVDTQYF. Here the CDR3 DNA reads TGCGCCAGCAGCTTATCGGGAGTCGATACGCAGTATTTT. The whole variable domain, remainder taken from reference TRBV5-1 and TRBJ2-3, is KAGVTQTPRYLIKTRGQQVTLSCSPISGHRSVSWYQQTPGQGLQFLFEYFSETQRNKGNFPGRFSGRQFSNSRSEMNVSTLELGDSALYLCASSLSGVDTQYFGPGTRLTVL.

The J gene is TRBJ1-5, the V gene TRBV7-2; tentatively, D is TRBD1 (6 bases). This CDR3 has 16 amino acids. The V end lost 2 bases, the J end lost 2 bases, and 13 bases lay between the germline ends. Germline CDR1 SGHTA, CDR2 FQGNSA. DNA of the CDR3: TGTGCCAGCAGCTTATGGGGGGCGCGTGGCAATCAGCCCCAGCATTTT. Translated: CASSLWGARGNQPQHF.

The count of this clonotype is one. V gene TRBV10-3 combines with J gene TRBJ2-1, with TRBD2 matching 7 bases. The DNA end is a closer match to TRBJ2-7, so the J assignment may be wrong. The CDR3 contains 15 residues. Germline V gene sequence: CDR1 ENHRY, CDR2 SYGVKD. In nucleotides, the CDR3 is TGTGCCATCAGTGGGCCTGGGGGGGGAGACAACGAGCAGTACTTC. Amino acid sequence: CAISGPGGGDNEQYF.

A few counts support this clonotype. The chain is built from TRBV10-3 and TRBJ2-1; D not resolved. Germline values: CDR1 ENHRY, CDR2 SYGVKD. The CDR3 contains 15 residues. The germline V and J ends were trimmed by 2 bases and 2 bases, with 10 bases remaining between them. As DNA, the CDR3 is TGTGCCATCAGTGAGGAGAAGGCACCCTACAATGAGCAGTTCTTC. Protein sequence: CAISEEKAPYNEQFF.

V gene TRBV6-5 combines with J gene TRBJ2-2; D unclear. The CDR3 totals 15 residues. Germline CDR1 and CDR2: MNHEY and SVGAGI. V lost 4 bases, J lost 0 bases, and 9 bases lay in between. CDR3 nucleotide sequence: TGTGCCAGCAGTTCTCTACCTACGAACACCGGGGAGCTGTTTTTT. As protein: CASSSLPTNTGELFF.

This chain links TRBV15 with TRBJ2-1, with 7 bases matching TRBD1. The ends lost 1 base at V and 9 bases at J; junction bases unmatched: 0. Germline-derived CDR1 and CDR2 are LNHNV and YYDKDF (reference sequence). The CDR3 is made up of 12 amino acids. DNA of the CDR3: TGTGCCACCAGCAGAGGGGACAGTGAGCAGTTCTTC. Translating it yields CATSRGDSEQFF. Full variable domain (remainder filled in from reference TRBV15 and TRBJ2-1): DAMVIQNPRYQVTQFGKPVTLSCSQTLNHNVMYWYQQKSSQAPKLLFHYYDKDFNNEADTPDNFQSRRPNTSFCFLDIRSPGLGDTAMYLCATSRGDSEQFFGPGTRLTVL.

The chain uses TRBV24-1 and TRBJ2-7; 11 bases align to TRBD2. This CDR3 has 14 residues. Germline CDR1 is KGHDR and CDR2 is SFDVKD. Trimming removed 4 bases from V and 6 bases from J; junction bases left unmatched: 4. DNA of the CDR3: TGTGCCACCAGTGACCCAGGGACTAGCGGCGAGCAGTACTTC. It encodes CATSDPGTSGEQYF.

The genes are TRBV5-6 and TRBJ2-3; TRBD2 matches at 12 bases. CDR1 and CDR2 from the germline V gene are SGHDT and YYEEEE. Trimming removed 2 bases from V and 6 bases from J; junction bases left unmatched: 7. This CDR3 spans 16 amino acids. The chain's CDR3 is CASSFWASGGADTQYF. DNA of the CDR3: TGTGCCAGCAGCTTTTGGGCTAGCGGGGGGGCCGATACGCAGTATTTT.

As regards this clonotype: Because it lacks the conserved phenylalanine or tryptophan at the end, this CDR3 is likely a read error. The rearrangement uses TRBV28 and TRBJ1-2, with D possibly being TRBD1 (5 bases). With 2 bases removed from V and 7 bases from J, the gap between germline ends came to 11 bases. The CDR3 length is 13 residues. Germline assignment: CDR1 MDHEN and CDR2 SYDVKM. The CDR3 DNA reads TGTGCCAGCAGTTTACAGGGAACGGGTGGCTACACCCTC. As protein: CASSLQGTGGYTL.

The CDR3 nucleotides read TGCGCCAGCAACTGGGCGGGAGGGTCCTACAATGAGCAGTTCTTC. Translation gives CASNWAGGSYNEQFF. This chain uses TRBV5-1 with TRBJ2-1, with 9 bases fitting TRBD2. This CDR3 is built from 15 residues. Germline loops: CDR1 SGHRS, CDR2 YFSETQ. V was clipped by 6 bases and J by 1 base; unmatched bases: 5.

The chain links TRBV7-9 to TRBJ2-7; a weak D match, TRBD2 (6 bases). Judging by the DNA end, TRBJ2-5 fits better; the J call may be wrong. CDR1 and CDR2 (germline): SEHNR, FQNEAQ (reference sequence). The CDR3 has 14 amino acids. The CDR3: CASSLSAGGETQYF. The CDR3 region has the DNA TGTGCCAGCAGCCTATCGGCCGGAGGGGAGACCCAGTACTTC.

A few counts support this clonotype. The J gene is TRBJ2-4, the V gene TRBV29-1; D may match TRBD1 or TRBD2 (5 bases each). Germline-derived CDR1 and CDR2 are SQVTM and ANQGSEA. The CDR3 length is 11 residues. V dropped 3 bases and J dropped 13 bases, with 13 bases sitting between them. In DNA form, the CDR3 reads TGCAGCGTTGATTGGGGGTACCAGCAGTACTTC. This codes for CSVDWGYQQYF.

The chain employs TRBV12-3 or TRBV12-4 and TRBJ2-3, with 9 positions matching TRBD1. The length of the CDR3 is 16 residues. The V gene end was trimmed by 5 bases and the J gene end by 6 bases; junction bases not matched to a gene: 12. CDR3 loop: CASSLYTGGAVDTQYF. CDR3 nucleotides: TGTGCCAGCAGTCTCTATACAGGGGGCGCGGTGGATACGCAGTATTTT.

The chain combines TRBV14 with TRBJ2-7; possibly TRBD1 or TRBD2 for D (5 bases each). Between the trimmed V and J ends, which lost 3 bases and 2 bases, there was a span of 8 bases. The CDR3 length is 13 residues. The germline gives CDR1 SGHDN, CDR2 FVKESK. CDR3 in amino acids: CASSQRGAYEQYF. Here the CDR3 DNA reads TGTGCCAGCAGCCAGAGGGGCGCCTACGAGCAGTACTTC.

The chain is built from TRBV6-5 and TRBJ1-3; D not resolved. The CDR3 is 11 amino acids. V was shortened by 5 bases and J by 4 bases, with 3 bases between the two germline ends. Germline CDR1 MNHEY, CDR2 SVGAGI. CDR3 DNA sequence: TGTGCCAGCAGTACAGGAAACACCATATATTTT. This translates into CASSTGNTIYF.

The chain uses TRBV28 and TRBJ1-4; TRBD1 matches at 11 bases. The CDR3 loop spans 15 amino acids. CDR1 is MDHEN, CDR2 SYDVKM, per germline. Trimming removed 6 bases from V and 7 bases from J; junction bases left unmatched: 7. CDR3 protein: CASRSGQGAIEKLFF. DNA for the CDR3: TGTGCCAGCAGATCCGGACAGGGGGCGATTGAAAAACTGTTTTTT.

The chain carries TRBV27 and TRBJ1-5; 8 bases fit TRBD1. This CDR3 region has 15 residues. The germline V gene encodes CDR1 MNHEY and CDR2 SMNVEV (reference sequence). V was pared by 5 bases and J by 4 bases, with 7 bases of the junction left unmatched. The CDR3 DNA sequence: TGTGCCAGCAGTGCGCGGACAGGGAGGAATCAGCCCCAGCATTTT. Encoded protein: CASSARTGRNQPQHF.

This clonotype was detected a few times. V usage is TRBV5-1 and J usage is TRBJ2-7, with 9 positions matching TRBD2. Germline V lookup: CDR1 SGHRS, CDR2 YFSETQ. The CDR3 contains 15 residues. Trimming removed 4 bases from V and 0 bases from J; junction bases left unmatched: 5. In nucleotides, the CDR3 is TGCGCCAGCAGCACTCTAGCGGGGAGCTCCTACGAGCAGTACTTC. Translating gives CASSTLAGSSYEQYF.

This clonotype was seen a handful of times. V gene TRBV4-3 combines with J gene TRBJ2-3, with a possible D match to TRBD2 (5 bases). This CDR3 contains 17 residues. Looked up from germline, CDR1 is LGHNA and CDR2 is YSLEER. Trimming cost V 4 bases and J 1 base, with 18 bases left between them. The CDR3: CASSLSFGVEGTDTQYF. In DNA, the CDR3 is TGCGCCAGCAGCCTTTCCTTCGGGGTTGAGGGCACAGATACGCAGTATTTT.

This clonotype has more than one count but fewer than ten. The genes are TRBV30 and TRBJ2-4; the D is unclear. V shed 0 bases and J shed 5 bases, with 5 bases lying between them. The CDR3 is 12 residues long. Germline V gene sequence: CDR1 GTSNPN, CDR2 SVGIG (reference sequence). The CDR3 is CAWSVLQNIQYF. The CDR3 DNA reads TGTGCCTGGAGTGTACTACAAAACATTCAGTACTTC.

The chain employs TRBV28 and TRBJ2-5; 8 positions agree with TRBD1. Unmatched junction bases numbered 9, after V lost 3 bases and J lost 3 bases. Germline CDR1 MDHEN, CDR2 SYDVKM. This CDR3 has 16 residues. CDR3 sequence reads: CASSFVWTGIEETQYF. In nucleotides, the CDR3 is TGTGCCAGCAGTTTTGTCTGGACAGGGATCGAAGAGACCCAGTACTTC.

This clonotype was recorded a few times. The J gene is TRBJ2-7, the V gene TRBV12-3 or TRBV12-4; TRBD2 matches 13 bases. V lost 5 bases and J lost 4; bases outside the gene matches: 14. The CDR3 spans 18 residues. As DNA, the CDR3 is TGTGCCAGCAGTCCAAAGGGACTAGCGGGGCCCGTAGGGTACGAGCAGTACTTC. It encodes CASSPKGLAGPVGYEQYF.

This sequence joins TRBV20-1 and TRBJ2-7, with D maybe TRBD1 (5 bases). The CDR3 extends over 13 amino acids. CDR1 DFQATT and CDR2 SNEGSKA come from the germline V gene (reference sequence). The DNA for the CDR3 is TGCAGCACGGTGGGGCGCACCTCCTACGAGCAGTACTTC. Protein sequence: CSTVGRTSYEQYF.

The chain has TRBV28 and TRBJ1-2; a possible D gene is TRBD1 (5 bases). In germline, CDR1 is MDHEN, CDR2 SYDVKM. This CDR3 has 13 amino acids. V lost 3 bases to trimming and J lost 8 bases, with 13 bases between them. CDR3 region: CASSLITPGGYTF. CDR3 DNA sequence: TGTGCCAGCAGTTTGATAACCCCAGGGGGCTACACCTTC.

This clonotype was counted at least ten times. The genes are TRBV5-1 and TRBJ2-1; D remains unclear. Germline CDR1 reads SGHRS; CDR2 reads YFSETQ. CDR3 length equals 13 residues. V lost 4 bases and J lost 2, with 7 bases in between. The CDR3 DNA follows: TGCGCCAGCAGCCTAGGGACCTACAATGAGCAGTTCTTC. This sequence encodes CASSLGTYNEQFF.

This clonotype was recorded a few times. The V call is TRBV18, the J call TRBJ2-4; D not resolved. The V end was cut by 2 bases, the J end by 0 bases, with 11 bases between. The germline V gene has CDR1 KGHSH and CDR2 LQKENI. The CDR3 totals 16 residues. For the CDR3, the DNA is TGTGCCAGCTCACCAGTCGCCGTTTTAGCCAAAAACATTCAGTACTTC. It is translated as CASSPVAVLAKNIQYF.

The sample holds one count of this clonotype. This chain uses TRBV20-1 with TRBJ2-3; possibly TRBD2 for D (6 bases). Germline-derived CDR1 and CDR2 are DFQATT and SNEGSKA (reference sequence). V lost 0 bases, J lost 3 bases, and 19 bases lay in between. This CDR3 region has 17 residues. The CDR3 DNA reads as TGCAGTGCTAGAGACCACGAACTAGGAGGGTTGACAGATACGCAGTATTTT. It yields the protein CSARDHELGGLTDTQYF.

The V and J genes are TRBV10-3 and TRBJ2-3, with 7 bases matching TRBD2. Germline-derived CDR1 and CDR2 are ENHRY and SYGVKD. The CDR3 is made up of 15 amino acids. V lost 6 bases, J lost 2 bases, and 8 bases stayed unmatched. In DNA, the CDR3 is TGTGCCATCAGAGCGACTAGCAGCTACACAGATACGCAGTATTTT. This encodes CAIRATSSYTDTQYF.